This record covers a single T cell receptor (beta chain). The library put unique molecular identifiers onto individual cDNA molecules. TCRdb processed the RACE reads anew with MiXCR; each CDR3 protein has one entry. The data hold about 190,000 distinct CDR3 sequences, with about 25% observed a single time. This entry belongs to a study of human T cells and chemical hapten exposure. Across the study: From small differences in pooled library volume came most of the variation in per-sample TCR yields.

As to time point: patch test 3, about 24 weeks after DPC sensitization. The treatment was: therapeutic diphenylcyclopropenone sensitization with weekly scalp DPC. The V end lost 6 bases, the J end lost 8 bases, and 17 bases lay between the germline ends. The CDR3 consists of 14 residues. CDR1 is MNHEY and CDR2 is SVGEGT in the germline V gene. This chain connects TRBV6-2 or TRBV6-3 to TRBJ2-1; a weak D match, TRBD2 (6 bases). Sample: whole blood, taken in connection with sensitization to the hapten diphenylcyclopropenone (DPC). This receptor was taken from a woman aged 35 to 49 with alopecia areata. Some clones in this sample may be carry-over from other donors' samples. The CDR3 coding sequence is TGTGCCAGCAGACCCATGGGCGGGGATGATGAGCAGTTCTTC. Translated, it gives CASRPMGGDDEQFF.